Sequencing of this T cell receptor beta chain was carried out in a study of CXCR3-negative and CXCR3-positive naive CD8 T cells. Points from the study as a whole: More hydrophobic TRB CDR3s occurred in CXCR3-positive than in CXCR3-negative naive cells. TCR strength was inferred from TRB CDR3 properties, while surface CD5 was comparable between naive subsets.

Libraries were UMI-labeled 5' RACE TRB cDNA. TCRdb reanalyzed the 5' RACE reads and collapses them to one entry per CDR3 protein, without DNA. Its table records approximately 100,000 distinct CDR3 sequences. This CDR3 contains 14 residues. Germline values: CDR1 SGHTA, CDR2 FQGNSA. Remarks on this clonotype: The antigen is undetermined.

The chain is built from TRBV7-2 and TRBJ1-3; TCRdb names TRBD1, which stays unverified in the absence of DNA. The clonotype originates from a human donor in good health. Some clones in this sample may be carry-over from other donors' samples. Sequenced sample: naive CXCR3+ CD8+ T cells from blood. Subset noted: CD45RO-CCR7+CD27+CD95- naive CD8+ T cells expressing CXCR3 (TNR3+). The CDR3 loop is CASSLLGGANTIYF.